The 14 T cell receptor beta chains below come from one sample, sequenced in a study of cytomegalovirus exposure and HLA in healthy donors. The PCR contained 60 Vbeta and 13 Jbeta primers. The data were produced by immunoSEQ multiplex PCR, yet TCRdb's version contains in-frame clones alone and is incomplete. The data hold roughly 120,000 clones, with about three quarters observed a single time. Sequencing was performed on PBMCs. The receptors originated from a woman under 40 in good health and CMV-seronegative.

The chain joins TRBV6-5 to TRBJ1-2; D may be TRBD1 (6 bases). The CDR3 has 15 amino acids. Germline CDR1 and CDR2: MNHEY and SVGAGI. The V end lost 2 bases, the J end lost 0 bases, and 10 bases lay between the germline ends. In DNA, the CDR3 is TGTGCCAGCAGTTACGGGGGGGCGGCTAACTATGGCTACACCTTC. This translates into CASSYGGAANYGYTF.

The V gene is TRBV29-1, the J gene TRBJ1-1; TRBD1 agrees at 7 bases. Germline V CDR1 and CDR2: SQVTM, ANQGSEA. Trimming at V came to 5 bases and at J to 2 bases, leaving 11 bases not matched to a gene. This CDR3 region has 15 residues. CDR3 sequence reads: CSVRPSRGFNTEAFF. CDR3 in DNA: TGCAGCGTTAGGCCATCCAGGGGGTTTAACACTGAAGCTTTCTTT.

This chain links TRBV30 with TRBJ2-1, with D tentatively TRBD2 (5 bases). The germline CDR1 and CDR2 sequences are GTSNPN and SVGIG (reference sequence). V lost 5 bases and J 3 bases, leaving 8 bases between the germline ends. This CDR3 is 12 amino acids long. This chain's CDR3 is CAWGLDYNEQFF. CDR3 nucleotide sequence: TGTGCCTGGGGACTGGACTACAATGAGCAGTTCTTC.

The rearrangement uses TRBV19 and TRBJ1-4; D is undetermined. CDR1 and CDR2 (germline): LNHDA, SQIVND (reference sequence). This CDR3 is 13 amino acids long. V was shortened by 5 bases and J by 8 bases, with 12 bases between the two germline ends. As DNA, the CDR3 is TGTGCCAGTAGTTTTACACGTTGGGAAAAACTGTTTTTT. Its protein is CASSFTRWEKLFF.

The V gene is TRBV14, the J gene TRBJ2-7; 8 bases fit TRBD1. V dropped 1 base and J dropped 5; count of bases not matched to a gene: 7. The CDR3 runs 15 residues. CDR1 is SGHDN, CDR2 FVKESK, per germline. The CDR3 coding sequence is TGTGCCAGCAGCCAAGCCCGGACAGGGCTCAACGAGCAGTACTTC. It yields the protein CASSQARTGLNEQYF.

V and J are TRBV11-3 and TRBJ2-5; 10 nucleotides line up with TRBD1. V dropped 3 bases and J dropped 3; count of bases not matched to a gene: 10. Germline-derived CDR1 and CDR2 are SGHNT and YENEEA. This CDR3 has 17 residues. CDR3 coding DNA: TGTGCCAGCAGCTTCCTGACCGGGACAGGGGAGAAAGAGACCCAGTACTTC. Encoded protein: CASSFLTGTGEKETQYF.

V usage is TRBV9 and J usage is TRBJ2-1, with 9 bases matching TRBD2. Germline trimming cut 2 bases from V and 8 bases from J; bases unmatched to any gene: 8. This CDR3 comprises 15 residues. The germline gives CDR1 SGDLS, CDR2 YYNGEE. CDR3 sequence: CASSVGGGASHEQFF. The CDR3 DNA reads TGTGCCAGCAGCGTCGGCGGGGGGGCCTCCCATGAGCAGTTCTTC.

CDR3 nucleotide sequence: TGCGCCAGCAGCAGAGCGGGGGGCCCATCCGATGAGCAGTTCTTC. The encoded protein is CASSRAGGPSDEQFF. The chain uses TRBV5-1 and TRBJ2-1; 9 nucleotides match TRBD2. The CDR3 is 15 amino acids. Germline V lookup: CDR1 SGHRS, CDR2 YFSETQ. Unmatched junction bases numbered 10, after V lost 4 bases and J lost 8 bases. The complete variable domain, with remaining parts taken from reference TRBV5-1 and TRBJ2-1, reads KAGVTQTPRYLIKTRGQQVTLSCSPISGHRSVSWYQQTPGQGLQFLFEYFSETQRNKGNFPGRFSGRQFSNSRSEMNVSTLELGDSALYLCASSRAGGPSDEQFFGPGTRLTVL.

The chain carries TRBV19 and TRBJ1-1; D is unresolved. V lost 5 bases to trimming and J lost 7 bases, with 14 bases between them. The CDR3 runs to 13 residues. Germline CDR1 LNHDA, CDR2 SQIVND (reference sequence). The CDR3 coding sequence is TGTGCCAGTAGTGCCCCGGGTTTAGGTGAAGCTTTCTTT. This codes for CASSAPGLGEAFF.

This chain connects TRBV7-3 to TRBJ2-1, with 8 positions matching TRBD2. The germline gives CDR1 SGHTA, CDR2 FQGTGA. Trimming at V came to 5 bases and at J to 11 bases, leaving 8 bases not matched to a gene. CDR3 length equals 13 residues. The CDR3 coding sequence is TGTGCCAGCAGCCCTCCGGGACTAGAGAAGCAGTTCTTC. Its protein is CASSPPGLEKQFF.

V usage is TRBV5-4 and J usage is TRBJ1-6; 9 positions match TRBD1. Germline V gives CDR1 SGHNT, CDR2 YYREEE (reference sequence). The CDR3 is 15 residues long. J gave up 9 bases and V 3 bases, and 7 bases lay outside the gene matches. CDR3: CASSWGQGSTSPLHF. CDR3 DNA sequence: TGTGCCAGCAGCTGGGGACAGGGCAGCACTTCACCCCTCCACTTT.

This clone was counted once. The gene calls are TRBV7-8 and TRBJ2-3, with a weak D call TRBD1 (6 bases). The CDR3 sequence is 12 residues long. V was clipped by 6 bases and J by 6 bases, with 10 bases between them. Germline assignment: CDR1 SGHVS and CDR2 FQNEAQ. CDR3 sequence (DNA): TGTGCCAGCAGTCCTGACAGGGATACGCAGTATTTT. Encoded protein: CASSPDRDTQYF.

CDR3 sequence reads: CASGLVSGGKRSPLHF. The CDR3 nucleotides read TGTGCTAGTGGTTTGGTGTCAGGGGGTAAGAGGTCACCCCTCCACTTT. The rearrangement links TRBV12-5 to TRBJ1-6; 7 bases line up with TRBD1. CDR1 is LGHNT and CDR2 is FRNRAP in the germline V gene. The ends lost 0 bases at V and 10 bases at J; junction bases unmatched: 9. The CDR3 length is 16 residues.

This chain connects TRBV7-9 to TRBJ1-1, with D uncertain. Germline loops: CDR1 SEHNR, CDR2 FQNEAQ (reference sequence). Trimming took 1 base from V and 11 from J, leaving 14 bases between them. This CDR3 spans 13 amino acids. This CDR3 is CASSLEIPSVAFF. The CDR3 DNA sequence: TGTGCCAGCAGCTTAGAGATCCCAAGCGTGGCTTTCTTT.